The next 25 T cell receptor beta chains were all read from a single sample in a study of CD8 T cells in ankylosing spondylitis. TCRdb ran MiXCR on the 5' RACE reads and lists one entry per CDR3 protein. This sample carries 700,000 to 850,000 distinct CDR3 sequences, roughly 12% of them seen once, and the ten largest clones take about 0.5%. Their recognized antigens are unknown. Study-wide findings and caveats: Seemingly distinctive of ankylosing spondylitis blood was a TCR beta motif formed by eight highly homologous variants.

Specimen: blood, either unsorted or a sorted T cell fraction (not recorded which). These receptors all come from a male donor with ankylosing spondylitis.

The gene calls are TRBV7-2 and TRBJ2-3, with D maybe TRBD2 (5 bases). The V gene's germline CDR1 is SGHTA and CDR2 FQGNSA. The CDR3 totals 16 residues. The germline V and J ends were trimmed by 2 bases and 1 base, with 13 bases remaining between them. The CDR3 spells CASSLSTGWGTDTQYF. The CDR3 region has the DNA TGTGCCAGCAGCTTAAGTACGGGATGGGGCACAGATACGCAGTATTTT. The full variable domain, completed using reference TRBV7-2 and TRBJ2-3, is GAGVSQSPSNKVTEKGKDVELRCDPISGHTALYWYRQSLGQGLEFLIYFQGNSAPDKSGLPSDRFSAERTGGSVSTLTIQRTQQEDSAVYLCASSLSTGWGTDTQYFGPGTRLTVL.

This clonotype was counted between two and nine times. The rearrangement links TRBV20-1 to TRBJ1-5; D unclear. CDR3 size: 14 residues. V lost 1 base and J lost 3, with 10 bases in between. Germline lookup yields CDR1 DFQATT and CDR2 SNEGSKA (reference sequence). The CDR3: CSARGPAYNQPQHF. The CDR3, as DNA: TGCAGTGCTAGAGGCCCGGCATACAATCAGCCCCAGCATTTT.

This clonotype has only a few counts. V is TRBV28 and J is TRBJ1-1; D perhaps matches TRBD1 (5 bases). V gave up 3 bases and J gave up 8 bases, with 16 bases separating them. Germline CDR1 reads MDHEN; CDR2 reads SYDVKM. This CDR3 is 14 amino acids long. The DNA of the CDR3 is TGTGCCAGCAGTTTGTATACCGGCAGGGCCGAAGCTTTCTTT. Translated, it gives CASSLYTGRAEAFF. Full variable domain (rest looked up from reference TRBV28 and TRBJ1-1): DVKVTQSSRYLVKRTGEKVFLECVQDMDHENMFWYRQDPGLGLRLIYFSYDVKMKEKGDIPEGYSVSREKKERFSLILESASTNQTSMYLCASSLYTGRAEAFFGQGTRLTVV.

The chain is built from TRBV12-3 or TRBV12-4 and TRBJ2-7; D perhaps matches TRBD2 (5 bases). CDR3 length: 14 amino acids. Trimming cost V 9 bases and J 3 bases, with 18 bases left between them. The CDR3, as DNA: TGTGCCAGTGGGCCCGCGGGCCGCGTCTACGAGCAGTACTTC. It translates to CASGPAGRVYEQYF.

CDR3 amino acids: CASSRAPGTTNEKLFF. CDR3 in DNA: TGCGCCAGCAGCCGAGCCCCGGGTACAACTAATGAAAAACTGTTTTTT. J is TRBJ1-4 and V is TRBV4-3; D remains unclear. Germline V CDR1 and CDR2: LGHNA, YSLEER. This CDR3 is 16 amino acids long. The V end lost 4 bases, the J end lost 0 bases, and 12 bases lay between the germline ends.

This rearrangement joins TRBV5-1 to TRBJ2-7, with TRBD2 matching over 9 bases. This CDR3 comprises 15 residues. V shed 5 bases and J 6 bases; nucleotides not matched to a gene: 12. Germline V gene data show CDR1 as SGHRS and CDR2 as YFSETQ. The CDR3 nucleotides read TGCGCCAGCAGGTCGCATAGCGGGGGAGCCCTCGAGCAGTACTTC. Its protein is CASRSHSGGALEQYF.

This clonotype has more than one count but fewer than ten. The chain carries TRBV29-1 and TRBJ2-1; TRBD1 agrees at 10 bases. Trimming cost V 7 bases and J 7 bases; bases outside gene matches: 4. In germline, CDR1 is SQVTM, CDR2 ANQGSEA. The CDR3 is 12 residues long. The CDR3 DNA follows: TGCAGCGCTCAGGGACAGGGGAATGAGCAGTTCTTC. Translating it yields CSAQGQGNEQFF.

This clonotype was seen at least ten times. This rearrangement joins TRBV29-1 to TRBJ2-5, with D maybe TRBD2 (6 bases). CDR3 length: 13 residues. The V and J ends lost 4 bases and 5 bases respectively, with 14 bases between them. The germline V gene encodes CDR1 SQVTM and CDR2 ANQGSEA. As DNA, the CDR3 is TGCAGCGTTGGATCCTTCCGGGGGGAGACCCAGTACTTC. Encoded protein: CSVGSFRGETQYF.

This clonotype has ten or more counts. This rearrangement joins TRBV12-3 or TRBV12-4 to TRBJ1-5, with TRBD1 identical over 8 bases. The CDR3 covers 15 residues. V was pared by 5 bases and J by 9 bases, with 12 bases of the junction left unmatched. DNA of the CDR3: TGTGCCAGCAGTCCAGAGGCAGGGGGCACCGGGCCCCAGCATTTT. Its protein is CASSPEAGGTGPQHF.

This clonotype was seen a few times. The chain links TRBV20-1 to TRBJ2-7; 8 bases are a match to TRBD2. The CDR3 extends over 15 amino acids. In germline, CDR1 is DFQATT, CDR2 SNEGSKA (reference sequence). V shed 1 base, J shed 4 bases, and the junction held 9 bases outside the gene matches. The CDR3 DNA is TGCAGTGCTAGAGGTAGCGGGACGGGGAATTACGAGCAGTACTTC. Translated, it gives CSARGSGTGNYEQYF.

The table lists this clonotype with many counts. The CDR3 bases are TGTGCCAGCAGTTTAAGTACGTGGGGGACGGGCTACGAGCAGTACTTC. Protein: CASSLSTWGTGYEQYF. This chain links TRBV12-3 or TRBV12-4 with TRBJ2-7; either TRBD1 or TRBD2 may fit D (5 bases each). CDR3 length: 16 residues. V gave up 2 bases and J gave up 3 bases, with 17 bases separating them.

In this sample, this clonotype turned up a few times. The chain is built from TRBV9 and TRBJ1-5, with D hard to call. Trimming removed 3 bases at V and 9 bases at J, with 13 bases between. CDR3 size: 13 residues. Germline V gives CDR1 SGDLS, CDR2 YYNGEE. CDR3: CASSARQEGPQHF. For the CDR3, the DNA is TGTGCCAGCAGCGCCCGACAAGAAGGGCCCCAGCATTTT.

This clonotype appeared once. The chain couples TRBV6-5 to TRBJ2-3, with D hard to call. There are 16 residues in the CDR3. The V gene's germline CDR1 is MNHEY and CDR2 SVGAGI. The ends were cut back, 2 bases at V and 4 bases at J, with 16 bases in the middle. In nucleotides, the CDR3 is TGTGCCAGCAGTTACGGCGATTCCTTTTACTCAGATACGCAGTATTTT. It specifies CASSYGDSFYSDTQYF.

This clonotype was counted between two and nine times. The chain couples TRBV4-3 to TRBJ1-2; maybe TRBD1 (6 bases). The CDR3 sequence is 15 residues long. V was shortened by 1 base and J by 3 bases, with 12 bases between the two germline ends. Germline V gene sequence: CDR1 LGHNA, CDR2 YSLEER. Here the CDR3 reads CASSQATDSHYGYTF. The CDR3 nucleotides read TGCGCCAGCAGCCAAGCGACGGACAGCCACTATGGCTACACCTTC.

In its sample, this clonotype was seen a few times. The chain uses TRBV5-4 and TRBJ2-3, with D perhaps assigned TRBD1 or TRBD2 (5 bases each). CDR1 and CDR2 (germline): SGHNT, YYREEE (reference sequence). With 3 bases removed from V and 1 base from J, the gap between germline ends came to 12 bases. The CDR3 has 15 amino acids. The DNA for the CDR3 is TGTGCCAGCAGCTCATTCCGGGACGGCACAGATACGCAGTATTTT. Its protein product is CASSSFRDGTDTQYF.

The rearrangement uses TRBV12-3 or TRBV12-4 and TRBJ1-2, with 7 bases fitting TRBD1. Germline trimming cut 7 bases from V and 6 bases from J; bases unmatched to any gene: 11. The length of the CDR3 is 14 residues. The CDR3 bases are TGTGCCAGCACCCCTCCGGGACAGAGGAATGGCTACACCTTC. It is translated as CASTPPGQRNGYTF.

The chain is built from TRBV5-1 and TRBJ2-3; 10 positions agree with TRBD1. The V and J ends lost 8 bases and 4 bases, in that order; junction bases with no gene match: 19. Germline V gene sequence: CDR1 SGHRS, CDR2 YFSETQ. The CDR3 length is 18 residues. DNA of the CDR3: TGCGCCAGTGCGCGCCAGACAGGGGGCCTCACCTTCGCAGATACGCAGTATTTT. This codes for CASARQTGGLTFADTQYF.

The V and J genes are TRBV20-1 and TRBJ2-7, with 8 bases aligning to TRBD1. Germline V gives CDR1 DFQATT, CDR2 SNEGSKA (reference sequence). The ends lost 2 bases at V and 4 bases at J; junction bases unmatched: 10. The length of the CDR3 is 15 residues. CDR3 residues: CSARYPRGPGYEQYF. The CDR3 bases are TGCAGTGCTAGATACCCCAGGGGGCCGGGGTACGAGCAGTACTTC.

The V call is TRBV6-2 or TRBV6-3, the J call TRBJ2-1; no definite D call. Germline CDR1 and CDR2: MNHEY and SVGEGT. The CDR3 consists of 15 residues. Trimming removed 4 bases from V and 0 bases from J, with 10 bases in between. CDR3: CASSLRAPSYNEQFF. The CDR3, as DNA: TGTGCCAGCAGTTTACGCGCCCCCTCCTACAATGAGCAGTTCTTC.

Ten or more counts support this clonotype. The chain recombines TRBV20-1 with TRBJ2-1; D gene uncertain. Germline V gives CDR1 DFQATT, CDR2 SNEGSKA (reference sequence). V lost 6 bases and J 5 bases, leaving 11 bases between the germline ends. The CDR3 covers 12 residues. The CDR3 DNA reads as TGCAGTGCAACGGACGTGGACAATGAGCAGTTCTTC. It codes for CSATDVDNEQFF.

J is TRBJ1-3 and V is TRBV20-1; a possible D gene is TRBD1 (5 bases). Trimming left V 3 bases short and J 2 bases short, with 11 bases between. The CDR3 totals 14 residues. The germline gives CDR1 DFQATT, CDR2 SNEGSKA (reference sequence). The CDR3 sequence: CSARFGGTGNTIYF. In DNA, the CDR3 is TGCAGTGCTAGGTTTGGGGGTACTGGAAACACCATATATTTT.

The chain uses TRBV10-3 and TRBJ2-1; the D is unclear. Trimming took off 4 bases at V and 4 bases at J, with 8 bases between the two ends. This CDR3 contains 13 residues. CDR1 and CDR2 (germline): ENHRY, SYGVKD. CDR3 amino acids: CAISADTYNEQFF. For the CDR3, the DNA is TGTGCCATCAGTGCCGACACATACAATGAGCAGTTCTTC.

The chain carries TRBV6-5 and TRBJ1-1, with D uncertain. The CDR3 is made up of 16 amino acids. V lost 0 bases to trimming and J lost 2 bases, with 13 bases between them. The germline V gene encodes CDR1 MNHEY and CDR2 SVGAGI. CDR3 residues: CASSYSLLQANTEAFF. In DNA, the CDR3 is TGTGCCAGCAGTTACTCCCTCCTTCAGGCCAACACTGAAGCTTTCTTT.

This clonotype has just a few counts. The chain combines TRBV28 with TRBJ2-1; D gene uncertain. Germline assignment: CDR1 MDHEN and CDR2 SYDVKM. This CDR3 contains 12 residues. V shed 8 bases and J shed 7 bases, with 12 bases lying between them. The CDR3 DNA is TGTGCCAGCGGGGTGGGGAAGAATGAGCAGTTCTTC. Translated, it gives CASGVGKNEQFF.

The DNA of the CDR3 is TGTGCCAGCAGCTTGTATCACGGGACAGGGCTGCAGCCCCAGCATTTT. Translating it yields CASSLYHGTGLQPQHF. The chain uses TRBV7-2 and TRBJ1-5, with 9 bases identical to TRBD1. The CDR3 contains 16 residues. J was trimmed by 7 bases and V by 3 bases; bases with no gene match: 10. Germline CDR1 reads SGHTA; CDR2 reads FQGNSA.